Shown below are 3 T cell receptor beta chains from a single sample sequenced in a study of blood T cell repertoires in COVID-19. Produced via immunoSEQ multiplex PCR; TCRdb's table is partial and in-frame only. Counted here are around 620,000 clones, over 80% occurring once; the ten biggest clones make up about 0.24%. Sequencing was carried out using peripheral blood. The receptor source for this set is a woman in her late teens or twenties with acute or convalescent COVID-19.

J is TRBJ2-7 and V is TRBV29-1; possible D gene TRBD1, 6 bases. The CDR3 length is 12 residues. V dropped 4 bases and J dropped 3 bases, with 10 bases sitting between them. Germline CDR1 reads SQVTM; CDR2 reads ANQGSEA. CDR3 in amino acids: CSVGARGYEQYF. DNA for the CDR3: TGCAGCGTTGGCGCCAGGGGCTACGAGCAGTACTTC.

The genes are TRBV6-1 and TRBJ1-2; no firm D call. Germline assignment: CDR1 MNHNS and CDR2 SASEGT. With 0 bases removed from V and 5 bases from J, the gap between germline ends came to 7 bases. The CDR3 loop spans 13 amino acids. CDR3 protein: CASSEAGLYGYTF. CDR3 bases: TGTGCCAGCAGTGAAGCGGGCCTTTATGGCTACACCTTC.

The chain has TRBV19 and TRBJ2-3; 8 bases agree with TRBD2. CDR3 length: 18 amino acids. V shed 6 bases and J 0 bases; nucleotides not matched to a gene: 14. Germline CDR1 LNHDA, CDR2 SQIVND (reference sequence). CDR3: CASSRRGAGSPSTDTQYF. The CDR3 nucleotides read TGTGCCAGTAGCAGGCGGGGGGCGGGTAGTCCTAGCACAGATACGCAGTATTTT.